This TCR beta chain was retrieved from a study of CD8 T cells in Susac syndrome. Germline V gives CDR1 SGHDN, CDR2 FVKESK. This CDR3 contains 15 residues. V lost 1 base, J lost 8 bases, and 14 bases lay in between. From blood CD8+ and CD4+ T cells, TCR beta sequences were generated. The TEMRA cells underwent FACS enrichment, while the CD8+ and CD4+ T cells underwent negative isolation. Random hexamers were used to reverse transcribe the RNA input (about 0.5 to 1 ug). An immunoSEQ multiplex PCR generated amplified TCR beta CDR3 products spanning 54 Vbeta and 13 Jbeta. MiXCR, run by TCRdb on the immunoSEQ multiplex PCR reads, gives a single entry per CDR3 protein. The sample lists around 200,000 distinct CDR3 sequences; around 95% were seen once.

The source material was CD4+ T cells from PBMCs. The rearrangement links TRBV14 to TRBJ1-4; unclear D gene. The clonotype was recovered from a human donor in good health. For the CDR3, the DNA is TGTGCCAGCAGCCAAGCCGGGCTTCCTGGGGAAAAACTGTTTTTT. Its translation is CASSQAGLPGEKLFF.